Below are 3 T cell receptor beta chains sequenced from a single sample in a study of T cell responses to AZD1222 COVID-19 vaccine (dated by TCRdb to the early 2020s). In the paper's terms, the time point label means: about 28 days (+/-7) after the second vaccine dose. Libraries were built with the immunoSEQ multiplex PCR assay. The immuneACCESS repertoire file appears here via TCRdb, limited to in-frame rearrangements. These files lack a portion of the clones; in checked studies, under half of the deficit traces to unresolved V genes, and the cause of the others is not known. This sample has about 150,000 clones in its table, and 80% to 95% of those were observed once. Of the sample, roughly 3.9% falls within the top ten clones. The material sequenced was peripheral blood, taken 28 days after the second AZD1222 dose. These receptors were taken from an adult who received the AZD1222 COVID-19 vaccine.

This rearrangement joins TRBV2 to TRBJ2-7, with 7 bases aligning to TRBD2. The CDR3 runs 14 residues. CDR1 SNHLY and CDR2 FYNNEI come from the germline V gene. Losses at the gene ends were 7 bases for V and 2 bases for J; bases not matched to a gene: 8. CDR3 amino acids: CASIVSSGTYEQYF. In nucleotides, the CDR3 is TGTGCCAGCATAGTTTCGAGCGGGACCTACGAGCAGTACTTC.

The genes are TRBV28 and TRBJ1-2; TRBD1 matches 7 bases. The CDR3 loop spans 16 amino acids. The J segment lost 0 bases and the V segment lost 3 bases, leaving 7 bases of the junction unmatched. Germline loops: CDR1 MDHEN, CDR2 SYDVKM. This CDR3 is CASSFPQGGANYGYTF. The CDR3 nucleotides read TGTGCCAGCAGTTTTCCCCAGGGGGGAGCTAACTATGGCTACACCTTC.

This clone has more than one count but fewer than ten. The rearrangement links TRBV6-5 to TRBJ1-3, with 8 positions matching TRBD1. Per germline, CDR1 MNHEY and CDR2 SVGAGI. The CDR3 is 15 residues long. J gave up 4 bases and V 7 bases, and 9 bases lay outside the gene matches. DNA for the CDR3: TGTGCCAGCACTTTGACAGGGGTCGGCGGAAACACCATATATTTT. Its translation is CASTLTGVGGNTIYF.